This paragraph covers one T cell receptor beta chain sequence. V was cut by 2 bases and J by 0 bases, with 11 bases left in between. Germline CDR1 MNHNS, CDR2 SASEGT. This CDR3 contains 16 residues. The data originate from a study of blood T cell repertoires in COVID-19. Overall study context: Some COVID-19 samples were acute and others convalescent; all came from the United States, Italy and Spain. In each case, the material was cDNA or gDNA derived from T cells, B-cell-depleted T cells, or PBMCs.

In the original analysis: Amplification of reference gene primers was used by the study to estimate nucleated cell counts. The repertoire was sequenced with immunoSEQ multiplex PCR; TCRdb's copy has only in-frame clones and lacks some. V, J and clone size reflect that table, while D and trimming were determined from the DNA. The sample contains nearly 250,000 clones, about 80% of which appear only once. This chain links TRBV6-1 with TRBJ1-3; perhaps TRBD1 as D (6 bases). Sequencing used peripheral blood. The TCR comes from a woman of 80 years or more with acute or convalescent COVID-19. CDR3 sequence: CASSELLGGSGNTIYF. DNA of the CDR3: TGTGCCAGCAGTGAACTACTAGGGGGCTCTGGAAACACCATATATTTT.